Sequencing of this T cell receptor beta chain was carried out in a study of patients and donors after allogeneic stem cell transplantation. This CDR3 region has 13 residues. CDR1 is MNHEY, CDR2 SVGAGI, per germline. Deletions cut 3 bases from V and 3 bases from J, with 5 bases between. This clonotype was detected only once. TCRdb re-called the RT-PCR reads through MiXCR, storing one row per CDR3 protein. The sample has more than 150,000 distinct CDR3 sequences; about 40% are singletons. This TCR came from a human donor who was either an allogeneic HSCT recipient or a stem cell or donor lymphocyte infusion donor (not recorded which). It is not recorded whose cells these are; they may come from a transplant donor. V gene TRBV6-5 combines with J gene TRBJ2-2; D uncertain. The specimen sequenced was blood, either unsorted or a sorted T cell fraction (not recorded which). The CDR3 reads CASSYRDTGELFF. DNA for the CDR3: TGTGCCAGCAGTTATAGGGACACCGGGGAGCTGTTTTTT.